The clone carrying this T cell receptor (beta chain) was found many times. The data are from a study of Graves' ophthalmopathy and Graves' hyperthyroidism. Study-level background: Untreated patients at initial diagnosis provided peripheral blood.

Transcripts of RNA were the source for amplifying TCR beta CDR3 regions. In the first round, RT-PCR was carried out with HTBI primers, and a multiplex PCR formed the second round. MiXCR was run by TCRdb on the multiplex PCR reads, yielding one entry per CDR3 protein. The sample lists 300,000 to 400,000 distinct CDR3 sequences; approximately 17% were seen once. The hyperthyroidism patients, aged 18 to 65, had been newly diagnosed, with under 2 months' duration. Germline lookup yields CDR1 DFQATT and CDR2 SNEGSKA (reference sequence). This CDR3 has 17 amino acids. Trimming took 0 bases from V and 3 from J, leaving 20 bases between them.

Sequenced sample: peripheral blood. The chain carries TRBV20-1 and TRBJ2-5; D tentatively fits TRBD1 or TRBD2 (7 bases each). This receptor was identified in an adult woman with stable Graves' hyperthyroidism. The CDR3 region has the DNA TGCAGTGCTAGAGACTACAAGGGGGCGGGGGTCAAAGAGACCCAGTACTTC. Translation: CSARDYKGAGVKETQYF.